What follows are 19 T cell receptor beta chains derived from one specimen sequenced in a study of T cells after somatic rescue of genetic block. Produced via immunoSEQ multiplex PCR; TCRdb's table is partial and in-frame only. The repertoire holds 67,000 or so clones, with approximately 90% as singletons. The sequencing sample was made of peripheral blood mononuclear cells (PBMCs). The receptors stem from a young man.

This chain uses TRBV6-5 with TRBJ1-2, with TRBD1 matching 9 bases. The CDR3 is 14 amino acids. V lost 5 bases to trimming and J lost 6 bases; unmatched junction nucleotides: 7. The germline gives CDR1 MNHEY, CDR2 SVGAGI. The DNA for the CDR3 is TGTGCCAGCAGTGCATTGGGACAGGGAGATGGCTACACCTTC. Residues: CASSALGQGDGYTF.

CDR3 in DNA: TGTGCCAGCAGTGCGGAGACTAGCGACCAGTACTTC. Its protein is CASSAETSDQYF. The V gene is TRBV2, the J gene TRBJ2-7; TRBD2 aligns across 8 bases. The germline V gene encodes CDR1 SNHLY and CDR2 FYNNEI. The trim removed 4 bases at V and 10 bases at J, leaving 6 bases unmatched. The CDR3 sequence is 12 residues long.

This chain uses TRBV19 with TRBJ2-7, with D unclear. Germline V CDR1 and CDR2: LNHDA, SQIVND (reference sequence). V lost 1 base to trimming and J lost 4 bases, with 8 bases between them. This CDR3 spans 13 amino acids. The CDR3 DNA follows: TGTGCCAGTAGTATAGGAATCGGGTACGAGCAGTACTTC. This sequence encodes CASSIGIGYEQYF.

The chain employs TRBV5-1 and TRBJ2-2; D perhaps matches TRBD2 (6 bases). V lost 0 bases, J lost 5 bases, and 14 bases lay in between. This CDR3 region has 16 residues. Germline loops: CDR1 SGHRS, CDR2 YFSETQ. The chain's CDR3 is CASSLVPGSGTGELFF. CDR3 DNA sequence: TGCGCCAGCAGCTTGGTCCCCGGGAGTGGGACCGGGGAGCTGTTTTTT. Based on the CDR3 plus reference TRBV5-1 and TRBJ2-2, the full variable domain is KAGVTQTPRYLIKTRGQQVTLSCSPISGHRSVSWYQQTPGQGLQFLFEYFSETQRNKGNFPGRFSGRQFSNSRSEMNVSTLELGDSALYLCASSLVPGSGTGELFFGEGSRLTVL.

This chain links TRBV19 with TRBJ2-3; 8 bases are a match to TRBD2. From germline, CDR1 is LNHDA and CDR2 SQIVND (reference sequence). This CDR3 has 15 residues. Trimming removed 3 bases from V and 2 bases from J; junction bases left unmatched: 4. CDR3 protein: CASSIRGGLTDTQYF. The CDR3 bases are TGTGCCAGTAGTATTCGGGGGGGCCTCACAGATACGCAGTATTTT.

The chain is built from TRBV28 and TRBJ1-2, with 7 bases that match TRBD1. Germline values: CDR1 MDHEN, CDR2 SYDVKM. The CDR3 spans 16 residues. Germline trimming cut 7 bases from V and 2 bases from J; bases unmatched to any gene: 13. The CDR3: CASITGGGPGNYGYTF. CDR3 sequence (DNA): TGTGCCAGCATCACCGGAGGGGGCCCGGGAAACTATGGCTACACCTTC.

The V and J genes are TRBV1 and TRBJ2-3; the DNA was not used to check the table's D call, TRBD2. TRBV1 is described as a pseudogene. The CDR3 spans 17 residues. This chain's CDR3 is CTSSQDEPSGGPDTQYF. The CDR3 region has the DNA TGCACCAGCAGCCAAGATGAGCCCAGCGGGGGGCCAGATACGCAGTATTTT.

J is TRBJ1-6 and V is TRBV7-9; 9 bases map to TRBD1. This CDR3 contains 14 residues. The trim removed 5 bases at V and 9 bases at J, leaving 5 bases unmatched. CDR1 is SEHNR and CDR2 is FQNEAQ in the germline V gene (reference sequence). For the CDR3, the DNA is TGTGCCAGCAGCAGGGACAGGGCGGTTTCACCCCTCCACTTT. Encoded protein: CASSRDRAVSPLHF.

This chain joins TRBV4-1 and TRBJ1-1, with a possible D match to TRBD1 (5 bases). Trimming took off 3 bases at V and 1 base at J, with 6 bases between the two ends. Germline V gene lookup returns CDR1 MGHRA and CDR2 YSYEKL. This CDR3 spans 13 amino acids. The CDR3 region is CASSQGPNTEAFF. Written as DNA, the CDR3 is TGCGCCAGCAGCCAGGGACCGAACACTGAAGCTTTCTTT.

The chain recombines TRBV7-9 with TRBJ2-1; TRBD2 matches at 11 bases. The germline V gene encodes CDR1 SEHNR and CDR2 FQNEAQ (reference sequence). The CDR3 has 16 amino acids. The V gene end was trimmed by 4 bases and the J gene end by 9 bases; junction bases not matched to a gene: 11. CDR3: CASSSDWASGRSEQFF. The CDR3 nucleotides read TGTGCCAGCAGCTCCGATTGGGCTAGCGGGAGGAGTGAGCAGTTCTTC.

The V gene is TRBV27, the J gene TRBJ2-4; the match to TRBD1 covers 7 bases. CDR1 is MNHEY and CDR2 is SMNVEV in the germline V gene (reference sequence). The trim removed 6 bases at V and 1 base at J, leaving 9 bases unmatched. CDR3 size: 16 residues. The CDR3 DNA sequence: TGTGCCAGCAGCCATAGACAGGGCAGGGCCAAAAACATTCAGTACTTC. As protein: CASSHRQGRAKNIQYF.

Here the CDR3 reads CASSQPRDRVRTQYF. The CDR3 nucleotides are TGCGCCAGCAGCCAGCCCCGGGACAGAGTCAGAACCCAGTACTTC. V and J are TRBV4-1 and TRBJ2-7; 7 bases map to TRBD1. There are 15 residues in the CDR3. After removal of 3 bases from V and 10 bases from J, the junction contained 15 bases not matched to a gene. Germline V lookup: CDR1 MGHRA, CDR2 YSYEKL.

V usage is TRBV11-2 and J usage is TRBJ1-2; no definite D call. The CDR3 loop spans 17 amino acids. Trimming shortened V by 4 bases and J by 3 bases, and 21 bases separated the two germline ends. Per germline, CDR1 SGHAT and CDR2 FQNNGV. Here the CDR3 DNA reads TGTGCCAGCAGCTCAGCCCTGGGTGACGGGGAGGACTATGGCTACACCTTC. This encodes CASSSALGDGEDYGYTF.

This chain uses TRBV6-5 with TRBJ2-5; D remains unclear. Trimming shortened V by 5 bases and J by 5 bases, and 12 bases separated the two germline ends. This CDR3 has 13 amino acids. Germline-derived CDR1 and CDR2 are MNHEY and SVGAGI. CDR3 DNA sequence: TGTGCCAGCAGTCCCCCCATCGGGGAGACCCAGTACTTC. Its protein product is CASSPPIGETQYF.

The chain uses TRBV7-6 and TRBJ2-1, with no clear D. The CDR3 contains 15 residues. V lost 0 bases and J 0 bases, leaving 6 bases between the germline ends. Looked up from germline, CDR1 is SGHVS and CDR2 is FNYEAQ. The CDR3 DNA sequence: TGTGCCAGCAGCTTAGCGGCTTCCTCCTACAATGAGCAGTTCTTC. It translates to CASSLAASSYNEQFF. The full variable domain, rest sourced from reference TRBV7-6 and TRBJ2-1, is GAGVSQSPRYKVTKRGQDVALRCDPISGHVSLYWYRQALGQGPEFLTYFNYEAQQDKSGLPNDRFSAERPEGSISTLTIQRTEQRDSAMYRCASSLAASSYNEQFFGPGTRLTVL.

V gene TRBV14 combines with J gene TRBJ1-6, with D perhaps TRBD1 (6 bases). The CDR3 is made up of 13 amino acids. The V end was cut by 0 bases, the J end by 10 bases, with 7 bases between. Germline values: CDR1 SGHDN, CDR2 FVKESK. CDR3 nucleotide sequence: TGTGCCAGCAGCCAAGATCAGGGGTCACCCCTCCACTTT. Encoded protein: CASSQDQGSPLHF. The whole variable domain, remainder taken from reference TRBV14 and TRBJ1-6, is EAGVTQFPSHSVIEKGQTVTLRCDPISGHDNLYWYRRVMGKEIKFLLHFVKESKQDESGMPNNRFLAERTGGTYSTLKVQPAELEDSGVYFCASSQDQGSPLHFGNGTRLTVT.

The chain recombines TRBV2 with TRBJ1-5; the D gene is possibly TRBD1 (6 bases). Germline assignment: CDR1 SNHLY and CDR2 FYNNEI. V shed 9 bases and J shed 4 bases, with 16 bases lying between them. This CDR3 contains 14 residues. CDR3 in DNA: TGTGCCAGTAACCCCGGGACACTAAATCAGCCCCAGCATTTT. It is translated as CASNPGTLNQPQHF.

V gene TRBV9 combines with J gene TRBJ2-2; D remains unclear. The germline V gene encodes CDR1 SGDLS and CDR2 YYNGEE. CDR3 size: 12 residues. Trimming took off 0 bases at V and 7 bases at J, with 4 bases between the two ends. The CDR3 protein is CASSVVDGELFF. The CDR3 region has the DNA TGTGCCAGCAGCGTAGTCGACGGGGAGCTGTTTTTT. The full variable domain, its missing parts supplied by reference TRBV9 and TRBJ2-2, is DSGVTQTPKHLITATGQRVTLRCSPRSGDLSVYWYQQSLDQGLQFLIQYYNGEERAKGNILERFSAQQFPDLHSELNLSSLELGDSALYFCASSVVDGELFFGEGSRLTVL.

This clone was recorded only once. V gene TRBV6-6 combines with J gene TRBJ1-2; the match to TRBD1 covers 7 bases. This CDR3 spans 14 amino acids. The V segment lost 5 bases and the J segment 4 bases; nucleotides outside the gene matches: 7. Germline CDR1 and CDR2: MNHNY and SVGAGI (reference sequence). Here the CDR3 reads CASSQGGRAYGYTF. The CDR3 DNA follows: TGTGCCAGCAGTCAGGGGGGCAGGGCCTATGGCTACACCTTC.